This is a list of T cell receptor beta chains from one sample in a study of CD8 T cells in Susac syndrome. TCRdb re-analysed the immunoSEQ multiplex PCR reads in MiXCR, keeping a single row per CDR3 protein. The table lists 130,000 or so distinct CDR3 sequences, over 90% of them singletons. Sequences were obtained from CD4+ T cells from PBMCs. Receptor source: a human donor with Susac syndrome. CDR3s include the opening cysteine and the closing phenylalanine or tryptophan. The D gene is left open where the match is weak. Size is stated for part of the rows, as once, few or many counts, or as a class when the clone is expanded.

cdr3_aa cdr3_nt v_call d_call j_call clone_size
CSAATGAIGYTF TGCAGTGCTGCCACAGGGGCTATCGGCTACACCTTC TRBV20-1 TRBD1 TRBJ1-2 -
CASSFGRSPYNEQFF TGTGCCAGCAGTTTCGGACGCAGCCCCTACAATGAGCAGTTCTTC TRBV27 - TRBJ2-1 -
CASSYSGDLNTEAFF TGTGCCAGCAGTTACTCAGGGGATTTAAACACTGAAGCTTTCTTT TRBV6-6 - TRBJ1-1 -
CSARDRQSNYGYTF TGCAGTGCTAGAGATCGCCAGTCTAACTATGGCTACACCTTC TRBV20-1 - TRBJ1-2 -
CATSLRTGSTYEQYF TGTGCCACCAGCCTCAGGACAGGGAGTACCTACGAGCAGTACTTC TRBV15 TRBD1 TRBJ2-7 once
CSADSVVDYYGYTF TGCAGTGCAGATTCCGTGGTAGATTACTATGGCTACACCTTC TRBV20-1 - TRBJ1-2 -
CATRKDTGLYEQYF TGTGCCACTCGGAAGGACACAGGATTATACGAGCAGTACTTC TRBV28 - TRBJ2-7 -
CASSQDGGTSGYEQYF TGCGCCAGCAGCCAAGATGGGGGGACTAGCGGCTACGAGCAGTACTTC TRBV4-3 TRBD2 TRBJ2-7 -
CASSRSTGDSSYEQYF TGCGCCAGCAGCCGATCCACAGGTGATTCCTCCTACGAGCAGTACTTC TRBV5-1 - TRBJ2-7 -
CSVGPQETQYF TGCAGCGTAGGGCCCCAAGAGACCCAGTACTTC TRBV29-1 - TRBJ2-5 -
CASSLIGEQYF TGTGCCAGCAGCTTAATCGGCGAGCAGTACTTC TRBV7-9 - TRBJ2-7 -
CASSQASRRVDTQYF TGTGCCAGCAGCCAAGCTAGTCGACGGGTGGATACGCAGTATTTT TRBV3-1 - TRBJ2-3 -
CASSLVPYNEQFF TGTGCCAGCAGCTTAGTACCCTACAATGAGCAGTTCTTC TRBV7-6 - TRBJ2-1 -
CASSLEWRNEQFF TGTGCCAGCAGCCTCGAGTGGCGGAATGAGCAGTTCTTC TRBV7-2 - TRBJ2-1 once
CASSQEGGGYGYTF TGCGCCAGCAGCCAAGAAGGAGGGGGGTATGGCTACACCTTC TRBV4-3 - TRBJ1-2 once
CATIRDYPYNEQFF TGTGCCACCATCCGGGACTACCCATACAATGAGCAGTTCTTC TRBV27 TRBD2 TRBJ2-1 -
CASSLKTSGTRDGTGELFF TGTGCCAGCAGCTTAAAGACTAGCGGAACTAGAGATGGCACCGGGGAGCTGTTTTTT TRBV7-9 TRBD2 TRBJ2-2 -
CASSPFGTATGELFF TGTGCCAGCAGCCCCTTCGGGACAGCCACCGGGGAGCTGTTTTTT TRBV3-1 TRBD1 TRBJ2-2 -
CASSSSGQMNTEAFF TGCGCCAGCAGCTCCTCTGGACAGATGAACACTGAAGCTTTCTTT TRBV5-1 - TRBJ1-1 -
CASKTGAAGDTQYF TGTGCCAGCAAAACCGGGGCGGCAGGTGATACGCAGTATTTT TRBV28 - TRBJ2-3 -
CASSLGYNLDTEAFF TGTGCCAGCAGCTTGGGTTACAATCTTGACACTGAAGCTTTCTTT TRBV5-6 - TRBJ1-1 -
CSASKRLDEQFF TGCAGTGCTTCGAAAAGGCTCGATGAGCAGTTCTTC TRBV20-1 - TRBJ2-1 -
CASSHGGRFSNEQFF TGTGCCAGCAGCCATGGCGGGAGGTTCAGCAATGAGCAGTTCTTC TRBV3-1 TRBD2 TRBJ2-1 -
CAWSGTGGRETQYF TGTGCCTGGAGTGGGACAGGGGGGCGAGAGACCCAGTACTTC TRBV30 TRBD1 TRBJ2-5 -
CASSQGPNQPQHF TGTGCCAGCAGCCAGGGCCCCAATCAGCCCCAGCATTTT TRBV14 - TRBJ1-5 -
CASSLDRSSGNQPQHF TGTGCCAGCAGCCTGGACAGGAGCTCGGGCAATCAGCCCCAGCATTTT TRBV4-2 TRBD1 TRBJ1-5 -
CASSFRDGYTF TGTGCCAGCAGCTTCAGGGATGGCTACACCTTC TRBV11-1 - TRBJ1-2 few
CASSFPWEYETQYF TGTGCCAGCAGCTTTCCGTGGGAGTACGAGACCCAGTACTTC TRBV7-2 - TRBJ2-5 -
CASSQALGQSSYEQYF TGTGCCAGCAGCCAAGCCCTCGGACAGTCCTCCTACGAGCAGTACTTC TRBV4-2 - TRBJ2-7 -
CASSPRGSNTEAFF TGTGCCAGCAGCCCTCGGGGGAGTAACACTGAAGCTTTCTTT TRBV3-1 - TRBJ1-1 -
CASRPSTGEEQYF TGCGCCAGCAGACCAAGCACAGGGGAGGAGCAGTACTTC TRBV5-1 TRBD1 TRBJ2-7 -
CASSLGRGQETQYF TGCGCCAGCAGCTTGGGGAGGGGGCAAGAGACCCAGTACTTC TRBV5-1 - TRBJ2-5 -
CASSQARTGGGNEQFF TGTGCCAGCAGCCAAGCAAGGACAGGGGGCGGGAATGAGCAGTTCTTC TRBV3-1 TRBD1 TRBJ2-1 -
CASSRLAGGPKFF TGCGCCAGCAGCCGACTAGCGGGAGGGCCTAAGTTCTTC TRBV4-1 TRBD2 TRBJ2-1 -
CAISGSGRDYEQYF TGTGCCATCAGTGGTTCAGGGCGAGACTACGAGCAGTACTTC TRBV10-3 - TRBJ2-7 -
CASSLELAGWSEQFF TGTGCCAGCAGCTTGGAGCTAGCGGGATGGAGTGAGCAGTTCTTC TRBV5-4 TRBD2 TRBJ2-1 -
CASSPRLAAYQETQYF TGTGCCAGCAGTCCCCGACTAGCGGCGTACCAAGAGACCCAGTACTTC TRBV27 TRBD2 TRBJ2-5 -
CASSPVTSTDTQYF TGTGCCAGCAGCCCAGTGACTAGCACAGATACGCAGTATTTT TRBV4-2 - TRBJ2-3 -
CAWSVKRSGGLDGYTF TGTGCCTGGAGTGTAAAAAGGTCAGGGGGCTTGGATGGCTACACCTTC TRBV30 TRBD1 TRBJ1-2 -
CSASVGTSGTDTQYF TGCAGTGCTAGTGTCGGGACTAGCGGCACAGATACGCAGTATTTT TRBV20-1 TRBD2 TRBJ2-3 -
CAIKASLNTEAFF TGTGCCATCAAGGCCAGTTTGAACACTGAAGCTTTCTTT TRBV10-3 - TRBJ1-1 -
CASSRLKDEQYF TGTGCCAGCAGCCGCTTAAAGGACGAGCAGTACTTC TRBV7-2 - TRBJ2-7 -
CASSEVPEGYTF TGTGCCAGCAGTGAAGTTCCGGAAGGCTACACCTTC TRBV2 - TRBJ1-2 once
CASSTSRTDTQYF TGTGCCAGTAGTACCTCTCGGACGGATACGCAGTATTTT TRBV19 - TRBJ2-3 -